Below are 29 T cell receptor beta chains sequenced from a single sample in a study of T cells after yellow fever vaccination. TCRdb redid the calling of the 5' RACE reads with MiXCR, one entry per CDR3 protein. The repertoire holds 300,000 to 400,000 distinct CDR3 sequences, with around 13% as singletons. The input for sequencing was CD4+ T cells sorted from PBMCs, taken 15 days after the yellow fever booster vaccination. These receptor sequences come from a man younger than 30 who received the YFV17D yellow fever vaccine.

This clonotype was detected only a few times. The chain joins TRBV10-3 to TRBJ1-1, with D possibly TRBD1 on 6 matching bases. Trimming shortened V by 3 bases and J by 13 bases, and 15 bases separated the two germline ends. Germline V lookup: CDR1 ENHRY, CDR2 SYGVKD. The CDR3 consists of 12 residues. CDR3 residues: CAISEGQGIGFF. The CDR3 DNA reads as TGTGCCATCAGTGAAGGGCAGGGGATCGGTTTCTTT.

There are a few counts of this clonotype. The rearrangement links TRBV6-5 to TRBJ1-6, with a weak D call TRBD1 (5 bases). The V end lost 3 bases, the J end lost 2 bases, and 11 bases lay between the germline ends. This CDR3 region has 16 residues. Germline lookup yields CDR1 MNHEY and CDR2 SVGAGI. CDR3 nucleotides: TGTGCCAGCAGTTATGGGGGGATGGCCTATAATTCACCCCTCCACTTT. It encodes CASSYGGMAYNSPLHF.

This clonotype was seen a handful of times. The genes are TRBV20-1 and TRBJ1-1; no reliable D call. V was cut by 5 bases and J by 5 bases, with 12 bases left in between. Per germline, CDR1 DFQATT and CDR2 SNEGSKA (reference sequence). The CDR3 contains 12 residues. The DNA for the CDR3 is TGCAGTGCTGGGTCCGGGAGGACTGAAGCTTTCTTT. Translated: CSAGSGRTEAFF.

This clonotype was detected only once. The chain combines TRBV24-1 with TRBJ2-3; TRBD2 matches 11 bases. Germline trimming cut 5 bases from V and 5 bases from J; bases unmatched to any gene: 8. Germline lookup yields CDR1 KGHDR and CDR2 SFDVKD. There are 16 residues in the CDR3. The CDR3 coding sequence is TGTGCCACCAGTGCCAAGACTAGCGGGGTACGAGATACGCAGTATTTT. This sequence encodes CATSAKTSGVRDTQYF.

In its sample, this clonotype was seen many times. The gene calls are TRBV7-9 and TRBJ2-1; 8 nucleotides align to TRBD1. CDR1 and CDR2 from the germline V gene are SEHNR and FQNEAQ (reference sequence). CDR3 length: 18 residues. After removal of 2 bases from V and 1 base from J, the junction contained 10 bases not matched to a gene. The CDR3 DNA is TGTGCCAGCAGCTTACCCATAGACAGGGGAGCTTCCTACAATGAGCAGTTCTTC. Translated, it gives CASSLPIDRGASYNEQFF.

The CDR3 sequence is CASSLASNGVWETQYF. The CDR3 nucleotides are TGTGCCAGCAGCTTAGCGTCCAACGGAGTTTGGGAGACCCAGTACTTC. The genes are TRBV7-8 and TRBJ2-5; D not resolved. V was trimmed by 0 bases and J by 5 bases, leaving 16 bases between them. The CDR3 consists of 16 residues. Germline CDR1 SGHVS, CDR2 FQNEAQ. The variable domain in full, with the rest retrieved from reference TRBV7-8 and TRBJ2-5, is GAGVSQSPRYKVAKRGQDVALRCDPISGHVSLFWYQQALGQGPEFLTYFQNEAQLDKSGLPSDRFFAERPEGSVSTLKIQRTQQEDSAVYLCASSLASNGVWETQYFGPGTRLLVL.

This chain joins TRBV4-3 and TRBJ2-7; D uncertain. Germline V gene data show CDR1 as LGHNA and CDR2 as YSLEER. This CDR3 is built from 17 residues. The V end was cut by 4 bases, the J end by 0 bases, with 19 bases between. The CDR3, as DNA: TGCGCCAGCAGCCGGGTCGTTATTCAGGCGAGCTCCTACGAGCAGTACGTC. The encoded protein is CASSRVVIQASSYEQYV.

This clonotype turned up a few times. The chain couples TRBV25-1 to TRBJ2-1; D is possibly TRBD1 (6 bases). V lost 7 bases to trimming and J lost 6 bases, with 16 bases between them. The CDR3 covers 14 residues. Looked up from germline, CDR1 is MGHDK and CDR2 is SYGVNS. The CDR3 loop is CASTEQGWGNEQFF. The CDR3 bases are TGTGCCAGCACTGAGCAGGGGTGGGGCAATGAGCAGTTCTTC.

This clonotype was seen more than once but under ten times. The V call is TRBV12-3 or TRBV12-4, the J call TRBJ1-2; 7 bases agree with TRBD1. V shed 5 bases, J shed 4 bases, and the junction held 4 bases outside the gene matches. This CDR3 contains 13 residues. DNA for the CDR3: TGTGCCAGCAGTCCACGGGACAGCTATGGCTACACCTTC. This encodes CASSPRDSYGYTF.

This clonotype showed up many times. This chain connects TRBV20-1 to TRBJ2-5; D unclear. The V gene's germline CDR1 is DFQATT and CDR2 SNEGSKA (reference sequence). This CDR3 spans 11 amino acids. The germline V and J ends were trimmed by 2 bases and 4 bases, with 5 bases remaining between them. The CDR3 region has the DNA TGCAGTGCTAGAACTCTAGAGACCCAGTACTTC. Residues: CSARTLETQYF.

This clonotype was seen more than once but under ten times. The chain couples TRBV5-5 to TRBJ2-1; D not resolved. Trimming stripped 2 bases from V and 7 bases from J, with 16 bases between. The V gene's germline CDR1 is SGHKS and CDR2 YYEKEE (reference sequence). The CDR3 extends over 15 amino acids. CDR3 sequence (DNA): TGTGCCAGCAGCTTTGGCGGCGATTCGAGGAATGAGCAGTTCTTC. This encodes CASSFGGDSRNEQFF. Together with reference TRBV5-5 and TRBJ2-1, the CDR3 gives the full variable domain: DAGVTQSPTHLIKTRGQQVTLRCSPISGHKSVSWYQQVLGQGPQFIFQYYEKEERGRGNFPDRFSARQFPNYSSELNVNALLLGDSALYLCASSFGGDSRNEQFFGPGTRLTVL.

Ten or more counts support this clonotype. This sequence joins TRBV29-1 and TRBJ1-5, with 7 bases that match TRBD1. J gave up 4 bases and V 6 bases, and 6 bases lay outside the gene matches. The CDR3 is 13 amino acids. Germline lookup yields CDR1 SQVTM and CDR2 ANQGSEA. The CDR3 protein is CSVAGTANQPQHF. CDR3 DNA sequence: TGCAGCGTCGCTGGGACAGCTAATCAGCCCCAGCATTTT.

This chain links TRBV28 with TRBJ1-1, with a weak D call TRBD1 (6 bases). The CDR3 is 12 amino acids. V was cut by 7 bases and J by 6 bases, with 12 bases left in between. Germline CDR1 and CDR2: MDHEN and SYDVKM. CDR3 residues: CASNGQTPEAFF. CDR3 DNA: TGTGCCAGCAACGGACAGACCCCTGAAGCTTTCTTT.

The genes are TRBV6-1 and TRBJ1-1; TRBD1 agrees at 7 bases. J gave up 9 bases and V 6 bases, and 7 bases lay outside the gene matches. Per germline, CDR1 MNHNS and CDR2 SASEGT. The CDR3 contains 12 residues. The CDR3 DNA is TGTGCCAGCAGATCCCCGGGACAGAAAGCTTTCTTT. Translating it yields CASRSPGQKAFF.

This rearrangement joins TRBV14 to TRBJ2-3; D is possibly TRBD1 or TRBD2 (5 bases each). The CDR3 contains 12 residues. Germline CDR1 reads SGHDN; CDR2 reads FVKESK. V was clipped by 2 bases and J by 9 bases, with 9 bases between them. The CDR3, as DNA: TGTGCCAGCAGCCAACGCAGGGAGACGCAGTATTTT. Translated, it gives CASSQRRETQYF.

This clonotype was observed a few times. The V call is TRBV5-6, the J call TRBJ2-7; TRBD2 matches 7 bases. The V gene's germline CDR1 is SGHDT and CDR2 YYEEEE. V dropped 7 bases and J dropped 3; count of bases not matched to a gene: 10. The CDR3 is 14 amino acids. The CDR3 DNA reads TGTGCCAGCCATTCGGGACTACGTATCTACGAGCAGTACTTC. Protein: CASHSGLRIYEQYF.

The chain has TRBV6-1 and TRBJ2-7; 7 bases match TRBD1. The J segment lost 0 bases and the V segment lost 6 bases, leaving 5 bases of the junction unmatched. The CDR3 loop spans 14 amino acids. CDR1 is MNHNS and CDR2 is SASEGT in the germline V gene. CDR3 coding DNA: TGTGCCAGCAGCCCGGACAGGAGCTCCTACGAGCAGTACTTC. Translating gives CASSPDRSSYEQYF.

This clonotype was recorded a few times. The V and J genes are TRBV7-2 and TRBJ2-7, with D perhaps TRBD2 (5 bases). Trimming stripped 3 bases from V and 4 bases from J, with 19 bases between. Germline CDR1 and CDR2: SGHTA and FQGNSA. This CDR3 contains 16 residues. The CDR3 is CASSLFPGSGLYEQYF. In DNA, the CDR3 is TGTGCCAGCAGCTTGTTCCCGGGATCCGGACTTTACGAGCAGTACTTC.

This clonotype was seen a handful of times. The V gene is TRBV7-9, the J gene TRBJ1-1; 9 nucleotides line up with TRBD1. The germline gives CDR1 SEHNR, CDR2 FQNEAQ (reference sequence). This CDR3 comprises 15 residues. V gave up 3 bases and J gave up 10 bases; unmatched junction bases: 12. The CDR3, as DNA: TGTGCCAGCAGCTTCCACAGGGGGCGATTTCTAGGAGCTTTCTTT. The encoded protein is CASSFHRGRFLGAFF.

CDR3: CASSEGLVGYGYTF. CDR3 sequence (DNA): TGTGCCAGCAGTGAAGGACTGGTCGGCTATGGCTACACCTTC. The rearrangement links TRBV12-3 or TRBV12-4 to TRBJ1-2; D remains unclear. The CDR3 consists of 14 residues. The V and J ends lost 5 bases and 4 bases respectively, with 14 bases between them.

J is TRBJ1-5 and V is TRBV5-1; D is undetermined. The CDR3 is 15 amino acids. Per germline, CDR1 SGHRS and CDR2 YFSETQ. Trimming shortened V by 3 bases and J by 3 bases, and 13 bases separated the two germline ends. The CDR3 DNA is TGCGCCAGCAGCTGGGAAGGGCAGAACAATCAGCCCCAGCATTTT. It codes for CASSWEGQNNQPQHF.

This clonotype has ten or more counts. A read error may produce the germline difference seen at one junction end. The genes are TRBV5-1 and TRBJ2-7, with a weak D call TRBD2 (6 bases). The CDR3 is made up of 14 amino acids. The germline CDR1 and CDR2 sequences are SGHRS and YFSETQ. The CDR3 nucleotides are TGCGCCAGCAGCTTGGCGGGACTGCAGTACGGGCAGTACTTC. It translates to CASSLAGLQYGQYF.

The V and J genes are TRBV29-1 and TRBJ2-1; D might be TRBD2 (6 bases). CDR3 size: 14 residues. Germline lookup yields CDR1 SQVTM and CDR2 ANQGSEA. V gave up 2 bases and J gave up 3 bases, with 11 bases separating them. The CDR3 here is CSVEWSGLYNEQFF. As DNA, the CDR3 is TGCAGCGTTGAATGGAGCGGGCTCTACAATGAGCAGTTCTTC.

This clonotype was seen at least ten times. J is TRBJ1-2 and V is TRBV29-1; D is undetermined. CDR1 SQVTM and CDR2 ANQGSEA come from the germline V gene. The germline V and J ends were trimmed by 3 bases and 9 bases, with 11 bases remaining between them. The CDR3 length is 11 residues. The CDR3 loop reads CSVDGVTSYTF. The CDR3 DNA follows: TGCAGCGTTGACGGGGTAACGAGCTACACCTTC.

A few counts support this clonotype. DNA of the CDR3: TGTGCCAGCTCGCGACAGGGCTTCGACGAGCAGTACGTC. It encodes CASSRQGFDEQYV. This chain links TRBV18 with TRBJ2-7; 7 positions match TRBD1. Looked up from germline, CDR1 is KGHSH and CDR2 is LQKENI. V lost 6 bases and J lost 5; bases outside the gene matches: 7. The CDR3 is 13 amino acids.

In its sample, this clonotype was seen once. CDR3 bases: TGTGCCAGCAGCGCCAGCGCGTACCAAGAGACCCAGTACTTC. This encodes CASSASAYQETQYF. The chain recombines TRBV9 with TRBJ2-5; D unclear. The CDR3 consists of 14 residues. CDR1 is SGDLS and CDR2 is YYNGEE in the germline V gene. Trimming shortened V by 3 bases and J by 0 bases, and 9 bases separated the two germline ends.

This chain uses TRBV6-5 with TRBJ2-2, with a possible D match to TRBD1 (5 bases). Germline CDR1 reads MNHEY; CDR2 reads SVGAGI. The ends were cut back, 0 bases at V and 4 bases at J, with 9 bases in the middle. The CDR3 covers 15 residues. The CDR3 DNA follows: TGTGCCAGCAGTTACTCGTCAGGGTTCACCGGGGAGCTGTTTTTT. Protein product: CASSYSSGFTGELFF.

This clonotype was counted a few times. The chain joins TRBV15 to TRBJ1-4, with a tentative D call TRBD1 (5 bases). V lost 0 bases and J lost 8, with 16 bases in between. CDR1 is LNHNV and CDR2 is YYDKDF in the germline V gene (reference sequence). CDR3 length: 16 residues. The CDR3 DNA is TGTGCCACCAGCAGAGAAGCTGTACAGGTGACCGAAAAACTGTTTTTT. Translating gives CATSREAVQVTEKLFF.

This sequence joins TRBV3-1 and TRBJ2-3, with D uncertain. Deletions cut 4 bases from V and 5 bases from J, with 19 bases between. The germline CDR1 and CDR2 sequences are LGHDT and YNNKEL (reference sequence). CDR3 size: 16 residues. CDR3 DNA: TGTGCCAGCAGCCCCCATCCCGGGTTCCATTTAGATACGCAGTATTTT. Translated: CASSPHPGFHLDTQYF.